This is a list of T cell receptor beta chains from one sample in a study of shared clonotypes between healthy human individuals. Generated by immunoSEQ multiplex PCR, the TCRdb table keeps only in-frame clones and is missing some. This sample has 550,000 to 750,000 clones; about 90% occur once, and the top ten carry about 24%. Sequencing was carried out using naive CD8+ T cells sorted from blood. These receptors were collected from a man between 25 and 39 years old in good health. CDR3s include the opening cysteine and the closing phenylalanine or tryptophan. D genes are given only for firm matches. The size of a clone is reported for some rows only, either as once, few or many, or as a class for expanded clones.

d_call | j_call | v_call | clone_size | cdr3_nt | cdr3_aa
NA | TRBJ2-7 | TRBV4-1 | NA | TGCGCCAGCAGCCTCGTACCAGACTCCTACGAGCAGTACTTC | CASSLVPDSYEQYF
NA | TRBJ1-5 | TRBV19 | NA | TGTGCCAGTAGTATCAGACAGGTCGGGGGGTATAGCAATCAGCCCCAGCATTTT | CASSIRQVGGYSNQPQHF
TRBD2 | TRBJ2-1 | TRBV7-9 | NA | TGTGCCAGCAGCCTGACTAGCGGGAGTCCCTACTCCTACAATGAGCAGTTCTTC | CASSLTSGSPYSYNEQFF
NA | TRBJ2-7 | TRBV14 | NA | TGTGCCAGCAGCCAAGGAACAGGACTCTACGAGCAGTACTTC | CASSQGTGLYEQYF
NA | TRBJ2-5 | TRBV27 | NA | TGTGCCAGCAGTCCCGGGACTCCGGGGGAGACCCAGTACTTC | CASSPGTPGETQYF
TRBD2 | TRBJ2-3 | TRBV5-4 | NA | TGTGCCAGCAGCTTCCTTCCCGGGACTAGCGGGAGGATCACAGATACGCAGTATTTT | CASSFLPGTSGRITDTQYF
NA | TRBJ2-1 | TRBV27 | NA | TGTGCCAGCAGTTCCCTTATCGCCGGGGGCTACAATGAGCAGTTCTTC | CASSSLIAGGYNEQFF
NA | TRBJ1-5 | TRBV19 | NA | TGTGCCAGTAGCCCTACGGTAAGCAATCAGCCCCAGCATTTT | CASSPTVSNQPQHF
TRBD1 | TRBJ2-7 | TRBV7-9 | NA | TGTGCCAGCAGCCACCGGGACAGGAACTACGAGCAGTACTTC | CASSHRDRNYEQYF
TRBD2 | TRBJ2-1 | TRBV30 | NA | TGTGCCTGGAGTCGGGAGGACTCCTACAATGAGCAGTTCTTC | CAWSREDSYNEQFF
NA | TRBJ1-5 | TRBV28 | NA | TGTGCCACAAAACCGACAGAGGTTAATCAGCCCCAGCATTTT | CATKPTEVNQPQHF
NA | TRBJ1-1 | TRBV4-1 | NA | TGCGCCAGCAGCCAAGATGTGTACACCAGAGAAGCTTTCTTT | CASSQDVYTREAFF
NA | TRBJ2-7 | TRBV11-1 | NA | TGTGCCAGCAGTTGGGCGGTGGGACGATACGAGCAGTACTTC | CASSWAVGRYEQYF
NA | TRBJ2-7 | TRBV10-2 | NA | TGCGCCAGCAGTGGGGACGGAGGTACCGAGCAGTACTTC | CASSGDGGTEQYF
TRBD2 | TRBJ2-1 | TRBV7-8 | NA | TGTGCCAGCAGCCCCGGGACTAGCGGAGCCTACAATGAGCAGTTCTTC | CASSPGTSGAYNEQFF
NA | TRBJ2-2 | TRBV7-9 | few | TGTGCCAGCAGCTTTGGGGATCCCGGGGAGCTGTTTTTT | CASSFGDPGELFF
NA | TRBJ1-5 | TRBV30 | NA | TGTGCCTGGAGCCTACTTTATCCGACAGGCCATCAGCCCCAGCATTTT | CAWSLLYPTGHQPQHF
TRBD2 | TRBJ2-7 | TRBV4-2 | NA | TGTGCCAGCAGCCAAGATCTCGGAGCGGGAGGGCTCTACGAGCAGTACTTC | CASSQDLGAGGLYEQYF
TRBD2 | TRBJ2-7 | TRBV28 | NA | TGTGCCAGCAGTCCCCGGACTAGCCAGTACGAGCAGTACTTC | CASSPRTSQYEQYF
NA | TRBJ2-3 | TRBV5-6 | NA | TGTGCCAGCAGCTTGGCGGCAACAAGCACAGATACGCAGTATTTT | CASSLAATSTDTQYF
NA | TRBJ2-1 | TRBV19 | NA | TGTGCCAGTAGTATACCCCTTTCTTCCTACAATGAGCAGTTCTTC | CASSIPLSSYNEQFF
TRBD2 | TRBJ2-1 | TRBV7-6 | NA | TGTGCCAGCAGCTTGGGACTAGCAGTTGAGCAGTTCTTC | CASSLGLAVEQFF
NA | TRBJ2-7 | TRBV28 | NA | TGTGCCAGCAGTTTTAGGGTCACCTACGAGCAGTACTTC | CASSFRVTYEQYF
NA | TRBJ2-2 | TRBV5-1 | NA | TGCGCCAGCAGCCCGGACAGCTATAACACCGGGGAGCTGTTTTTT | CASSPDSYNTGELFF
NA | TRBJ2-3 | TRBV13 | NA | TGTGCCAGCAGCTTATCGACAGATACGCAGTATTTT | CASSLSTDTQYF
TRBD1 | TRBJ2-7 | TRBV27 | NA | TGTGCCAGCAGTTTACTCCCGGGACAGGGCGGCGAGGAGCAGTACTTC | CASSLLPGQGGEEQYF
TRBD2 | TRBJ2-1 | TRBV5-4 | NA | TGTGCCAGCAGCTTGTCCCTAGCGGGAGGGGGAGAGGGTGAGCAGTTCTTC | CASSLSLAGGGEGEQFF
TRBD1 | TRBJ1-2 | TRBV28 | once | TGTGCCAGCTCAACTGGAGGACAGGGAATTTTCTATGGCTACACCTTC | CASSTGGQGIFYGYTF
NA | TRBJ2-5 | TRBV28 | once | TGTGCCAGCAGTTCCCCCGACCAGGGGTGGGAGACCCAGTACTTC | CASSSPDQGWETQYF
NA | TRBJ1-2 | TRBV11-2 | few | TGTGCCAGCAGCTTAGAAGCTGGGGGCGGCTACTATGGCTACACCTTC | CASSLEAGGGYYGYTF
NA | TRBJ2-1 | TRBV15 | NA | TGTGCCACCAGCAGAGATAGGGCATGGACTGAGCAGTTCTTC | CATSRDRAWTEQFF
NA | TRBJ1-1 | TRBV7-9 | few | TGTGCCAGCAGCATACAGGTGAACACTGAAGCTTTCTTT | CASSIQVNTEAFF
NA | TRBJ2-3 | TRBV7-9 | NA | TGTGCCAGCAGCTTAGAAACTACAGATACGCAGTATTTT | CASSLETTDTQYF
NA | TRBJ2-5 | TRBV27 | NA | TGTGCCAGCAGCCAGACAGTTCATCAAGAGACCCAGTACTTC | CASSQTVHQETQYF
NA | TRBJ2-7 | TRBV19 | NA | TGTGCCAGTAGTATAGACCTCATTAACGAGCAGTACTTC | CASSIDLINEQYF
NA | TRBJ1-2 | TRBV9 | NA | TGTGCCAGCAGCGTAGGACAAAGCTTC | CASSVGQSF
TRBD1 | TRBJ2-3 | TRBV29-1 | once | TGCAGCGTTGGGGGACAGGGGGTGGATAGCACAGATACGCAGTATTTT | CSVGGQGVDSTDTQYF
NA | TRBJ2-6 | TRBV19 | NA | TGTGCCAGTAGTATAACAAGCTCTGGGGCCAACGTCCTGACTTTC | CASSITSSGANVLTF
NA | TRBJ2-7 | TRBV2 | NA | TGTGCCAGCAATGAGGCCGATAGCTCCTACGAGCAGTACTTC | CASNEADSSYEQYF
TRBD2 | TRBJ2-1 | TRBV28 | NA | TGTGCCAGCAGTTCTGGACGGGAGGACGGCTACAATGAGCAGTTCTTC | CASSSGREDGYNEQFF
TRBD2 | TRBJ2-5 | TRBV2 | once | TGTGCCAGCAGTGATCTCTCGGCTAGCGGGAGGGGCGAGACCCAGTACTTC | CASSDLSASGRGETQYF
TRBD1 | TRBJ1-4 | TRBV6-1 | NA | TGTGCCAGCAGTGAATGGGGCCCGACAGGGAAGGCAAAACTGTTTTTT | CASSEWGPTGKAKLFF
NA | TRBJ1-3 | TRBV27 | NA | TGTGCCAGCAGGATCGCCTGGCAACCCTCTGGAAACACCATATATTTT | CASRIAWQPSGNTIYF
NA | TRBJ2-2 | TRBV9 | once | TGTGCCAGCAGCCAAAACACCGGGGAGCTGTTTTTT | CASSQNTGELFF
TRBD2 | TRBJ2-7 | TRBV15 | NA | TGTGCCACCAGCTCTCGAGTTCTAGCGGGAGGATCCACTTTGGCCTACGAGCAGTACTTC | CATSSRVLAGGSTLAYEQYF
TRBD1 | TRBJ2-7 | TRBV29-1 | NA | TGCAGCGTGCGGACAGGCTCCTACGAGCAGTACTTC | CSVRTGSYEQYF
NA | TRBJ2-3 | TRBV7-9 | NA | TGTGCCAGCAGCTTCCCCTTGGATACGCAGTATTTT | CASSFPLDTQYF
NA | TRBJ1-4 | TRBV5-8 | NA | TGTGCCAGCAGCCATCCCGGCGGGGGGCGTCGGGTTTGGGATGAAAAACTGTTTTTT | CASSHPGGGRRVWDEKLFF
TRBD2 | TRBJ2-7 | TRBV27 | NA | TGTGCCAGCAGTATGCTCGCGGGAGGAAACGAGCAGTACTTC | CASSMLAGGNEQYF
NA | TRBJ2-1 | TRBV19 | NA | TGTGCCAGTAGTAGACAAGCAGGTGAGCAGTTCTTC | CASSRQAGEQFF
NA | TRBJ2-7 | TRBV4-3 | NA | TGCGCCAGCAGCCGGCCAGCCGACTACGAGCAGTACTTC | CASSRPADYEQYF